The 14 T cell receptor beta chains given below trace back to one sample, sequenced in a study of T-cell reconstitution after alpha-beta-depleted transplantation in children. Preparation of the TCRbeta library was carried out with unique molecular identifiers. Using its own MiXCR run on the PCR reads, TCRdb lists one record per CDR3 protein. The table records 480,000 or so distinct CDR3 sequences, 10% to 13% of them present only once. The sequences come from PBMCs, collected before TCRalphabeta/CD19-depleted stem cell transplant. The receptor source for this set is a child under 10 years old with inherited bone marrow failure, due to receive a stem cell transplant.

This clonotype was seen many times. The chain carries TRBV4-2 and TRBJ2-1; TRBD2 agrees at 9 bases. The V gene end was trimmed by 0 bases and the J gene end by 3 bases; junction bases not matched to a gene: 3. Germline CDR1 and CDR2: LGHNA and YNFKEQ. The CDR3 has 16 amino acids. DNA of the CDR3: TGTGCCAGCAGCCAAGAGGCTAGCGGGGTCTACAATGAGCAGTTCTTC. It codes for CASSQEASGVYNEQFF.

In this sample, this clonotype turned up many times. CDR3 bases: TGCAGTGCTAGGGAGGCCAATCAGCCCCAGCATTTT. It is translated as CSAREANQPQHF. The gene calls are TRBV20-1 and TRBJ1-5; the D is unclear. V was cut by 3 bases and J by 3 bases, with 6 bases left in between. The CDR3 consists of 12 residues. Per the germline V gene, CDR1 is DFQATT and CDR2 is SNEGSKA (reference sequence).

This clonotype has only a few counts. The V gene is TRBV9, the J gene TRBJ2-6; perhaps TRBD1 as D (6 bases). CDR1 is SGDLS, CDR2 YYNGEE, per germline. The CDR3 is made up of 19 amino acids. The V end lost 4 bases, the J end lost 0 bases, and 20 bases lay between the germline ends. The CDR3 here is CASSSSRGNSVSGANVLTF. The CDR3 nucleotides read TGTGCCAGCAGCTCCAGTAGGGGGAACTCCGTCTCTGGGGCCAACGTCCTGACTTTC.

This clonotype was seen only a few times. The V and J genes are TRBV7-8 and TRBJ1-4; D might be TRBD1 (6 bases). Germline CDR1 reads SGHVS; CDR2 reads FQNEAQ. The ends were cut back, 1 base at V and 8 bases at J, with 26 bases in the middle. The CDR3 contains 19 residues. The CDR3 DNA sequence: TGTGCCAGCAGCTTAGTGGTCTGGGGTAACAGGGTCTTTGAAGAAAAACTGTTTTTT. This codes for CASSLVVWGNRVFEEKLFF.

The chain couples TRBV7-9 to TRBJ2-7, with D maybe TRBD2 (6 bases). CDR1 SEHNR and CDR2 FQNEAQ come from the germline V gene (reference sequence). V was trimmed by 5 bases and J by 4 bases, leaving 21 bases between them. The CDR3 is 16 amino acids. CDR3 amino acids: CASSPALGGNAYEQYF. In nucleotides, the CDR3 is TGTGCCAGCAGCCCCGCCCTCGGAGGGAATGCGTACGAGCAGTACTTC.

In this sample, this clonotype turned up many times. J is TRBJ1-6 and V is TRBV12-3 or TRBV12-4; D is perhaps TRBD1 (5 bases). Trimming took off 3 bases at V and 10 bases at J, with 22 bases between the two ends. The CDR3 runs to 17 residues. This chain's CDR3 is CASSFAVGRGVGSPLHF. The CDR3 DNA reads TGTGCCAGCAGTTTCGCAGTCGGAAGGGGAGTAGGGTCACCCCTCCACTTT.

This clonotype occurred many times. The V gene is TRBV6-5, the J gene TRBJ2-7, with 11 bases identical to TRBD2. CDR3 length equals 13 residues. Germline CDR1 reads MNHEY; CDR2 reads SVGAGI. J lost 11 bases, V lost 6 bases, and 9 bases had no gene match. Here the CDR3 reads CASSHEIAGGKYF. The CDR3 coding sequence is TGTGCCAGCAGCCACGAGATAGCGGGAGGGAAGTACTTC.

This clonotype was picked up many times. Here the CDR3 reads CASSPGQLTSYEQYF. CDR3 DNA sequence: TGTGCCAGTAGTCCGGGACAGCTTACCTCCTACGAGCAGTACTTC. The chain carries TRBV19 and TRBJ2-7; 7 bases match TRBD1. Germline V lookup: CDR1 LNHDA, CDR2 SQIVND (reference sequence). After removal of 5 bases from V and 0 bases from J, the junction contained 7 bases not matched to a gene. This CDR3 comprises 15 residues.

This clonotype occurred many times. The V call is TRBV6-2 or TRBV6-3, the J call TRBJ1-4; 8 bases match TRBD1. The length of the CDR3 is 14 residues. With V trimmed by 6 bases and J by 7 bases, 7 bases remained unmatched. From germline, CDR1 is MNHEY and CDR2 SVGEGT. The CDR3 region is CASRPGQEGEKLFF. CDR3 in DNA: TGTGCCAGCAGACCGGGACAGGAAGGTGAAAAACTGTTTTTT.

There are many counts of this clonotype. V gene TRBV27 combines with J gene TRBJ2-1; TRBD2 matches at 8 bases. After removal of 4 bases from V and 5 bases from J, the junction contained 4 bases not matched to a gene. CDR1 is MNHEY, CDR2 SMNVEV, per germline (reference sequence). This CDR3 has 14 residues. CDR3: CASSWSGSHNEQFF. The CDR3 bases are TGTGCCAGCAGTTGGAGCGGGAGCCACAATGAGCAGTTCTTC.

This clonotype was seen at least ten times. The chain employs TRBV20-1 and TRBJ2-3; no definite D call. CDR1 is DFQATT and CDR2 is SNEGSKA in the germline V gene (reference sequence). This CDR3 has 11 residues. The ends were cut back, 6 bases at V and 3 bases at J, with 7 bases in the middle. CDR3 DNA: TGCAGTGCGTCGGAAACAGATACGCAGTATTTT. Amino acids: CSASETDTQYF.

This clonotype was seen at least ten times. CDR3 in DNA: TGTGCCACCAGCGGGGACGGGACAGGGGGTTACACTGAAGCTTTCTTT. Translating gives CATSGDGTGGYTEAFF. The chain employs TRBV15 and TRBJ1-1, with 11 bases that match TRBD1. V dropped 5 bases and J dropped 3; count of bases not matched to a gene: 8. The CDR3 covers 16 residues. Per germline, CDR1 LNHNV and CDR2 YYDKDF (reference sequence).

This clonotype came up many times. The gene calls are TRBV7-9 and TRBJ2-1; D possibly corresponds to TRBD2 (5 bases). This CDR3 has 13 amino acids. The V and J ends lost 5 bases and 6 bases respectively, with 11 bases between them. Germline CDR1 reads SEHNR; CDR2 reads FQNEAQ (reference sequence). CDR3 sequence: CASSQDSTNEQFF. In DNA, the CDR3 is TGTGCCAGCAGCCAGGACTCCACCAATGAGCAGTTCTTC. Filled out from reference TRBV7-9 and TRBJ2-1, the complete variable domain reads DTGVSQNPRHKITKRGQNVTFRCDPISEHNRLYWYRQTLGQGPEFLTYFQNEAQLEKSRLLSDRFSAERPKGSFSTLEIQRTEQGDSAMYLCASSQDSTNEQFFGPGTRLTVL.

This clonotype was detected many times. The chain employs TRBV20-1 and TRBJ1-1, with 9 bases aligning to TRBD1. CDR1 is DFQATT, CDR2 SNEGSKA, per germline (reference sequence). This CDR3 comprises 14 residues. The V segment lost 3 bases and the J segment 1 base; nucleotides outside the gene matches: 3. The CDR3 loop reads CSARGDRENTEAFF. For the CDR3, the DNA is TGCAGTGCTAGGGGGGACAGGGAGAACACTGAAGCTTTCTTT.